Listed below are T cell receptor beta chains from one sample, sequenced in a study of control samples from healthy donors and cancer patients. Assay: immunoSEQ multiplex PCR; the TCRdb copy retains only in-frame clones and omits some. Of 80,000 or so clones in the sample, 85% to 95% are singletons; the top ten hold 6.2%. The sequencing sample was made of blood. Receptors were obtained from a woman aged 40 to 50 in good health. CDR3s include the opening cysteine and the closing phenylalanine or tryptophan. D genes are given only for firm matches. Size is omitted from some rows. Given values are once, few, many or a class for expanded clones.

d_gene: TRBD1; abundance: .; v_gene: TRBV7-9; j_gene: TRBJ1-2; CDR3nt: TGTGCCAGCAGCTTAGATCAGGGGGCGATTGGCGGCTACACCTTC; CDR3aa: CASSLDQGAIGGYTF
d_gene: TRBD2; abundance: .; v_gene: TRBV6-2/TRBV6-3; j_gene: TRBJ2-2; CDR3nt: TGTGCCAGCAGTTACTCGGCGGGGGGGCGTACCGGGGAGCTGTTTTTT; CDR3aa: CASSYSAGGRTGELFF
d_gene: .; abundance: .; v_gene: TRBV7-2; j_gene: TRBJ1-5; CDR3nt: TGTGCCAGCAGCTTAAGAGGGCACCTTAGCAATCAGCCCCAGCATTTT; CDR3aa: CASSLRGHLSNQPQHF
d_gene: .; abundance: .; v_gene: TRBV20-1; j_gene: TRBJ1-5; CDR3nt: TGCAGTGCTAGTGAGGCTGGTTTCAATCAGCCCCAGCATTTT; CDR3aa: CSASEAGFNQPQHF
d_gene: TRBD1; abundance: .; v_gene: TRBV19; j_gene: TRBJ2-7; CDR3nt: TGTGCCAGTAGTACCCAAAGGCGGACAGGGCTACCCTACGAGCAGTACTTC; CDR3aa: CASSTQRRTGLPYEQYF
d_gene: TRBD2; abundance: .; v_gene: TRBV3-1/TRBV3-2; j_gene: TRBJ2-1; CDR3nt: TGTGCCAGCAGCCAAGAGTGGCGGGAGGGCCAGGATGAGCAGTTCTTC; CDR3aa: CASSQEWREGQDEQFF
d_gene: .; abundance: once; v_gene: TRBV18; j_gene: TRBJ2-1; CDR3nt: TGTGCCAGCTCACCTCTTGGGTTGAATGAGCAGTTCTTC; CDR3aa: CASSPLGLNEQFF
d_gene: .; abundance: once; v_gene: TRBV7-6; j_gene: TRBJ2-1; CDR3nt: TGTGCCAGCAGCTCCCTAGTACCTATCGGGGTTCCCTACAATGAGCAGTTCTTC; CDR3aa: CASSSLVPIGVPYNEQFF
d_gene: .; abundance: .; v_gene: TRBV13; j_gene: TRBJ1-2; CDR3nt: TGTGCCAGCAGCTTATCTGGCCTTAACTATGGCTACACCTTC; CDR3aa: CASSLSGLNYGYTF
d_gene: TRBD1; abundance: .; v_gene: TRBV5-4; j_gene: TRBJ1-2; CDR3nt: TGTGCCAGCAGCCCGGACAGGGGGAACTATGGCTACACCTTC; CDR3aa: CASSPDRGNYGYTF
d_gene: TRBD2; abundance: .; v_gene: TRBV7-8; j_gene: TRBJ2-2; CDR3nt: TGTGCCAGCAGCGAACTAGCGGGGGTGAACACCGGGGAGCTGTTTTTT; CDR3aa: CASSELAGVNTGELFF
d_gene: TRBD1; abundance: .; v_gene: TRBV28; j_gene: TRBJ1-1; CDR3nt: TGTGCCAGAGCAGTGACAGGGCCACTGGGTACTGAAGCTTTCTTT; CDR3aa: CARAVTGPLGTEAFF
d_gene: .; abundance: .; v_gene: TRBV28; j_gene: TRBJ1-6; CDR3nt: TGTGCCAGTAGCATAATGGGGCGGGATTCACCCCTCCACTTT; CDR3aa: CASSIMGRDSPLHF
d_gene: .; abundance: .; v_gene: TRBV28; j_gene: TRBJ1-2; CDR3nt: TGTGCCAGCAGTTTTTGGGATTTGGGTGTTTCAGGGTATGGCTACACCTTC; CDR3aa: CASSFWDLGVSGYGYTF
d_gene: .; abundance: .; v_gene: TRBV7-3; j_gene: TRBJ2-7; CDR3nt: TGTGCCAGCAGCTTGGACCGACAGAGGGTAAACGAGCAGTACTTC; CDR3aa: CASSLDRQRVNEQYF
d_gene: .; abundance: .; v_gene: TRBV4-3; j_gene: TRBJ1-5; CDR3nt: TGCGCCAGCAGCCAAGTATTGACAGAATATCAGCCCCAGCATTTT; CDR3aa: CASSQVLTEYQPQHF
d_gene: TRBD1; abundance: .; v_gene: TRBV27; j_gene: TRBJ2-1; CDR3nt: TGTGCCAGCAGCTGGACAGGGGAGGACAATGAGCAGTTCTTC; CDR3aa: CASSWTGEDNEQFF
d_gene: TRBD2; abundance: .; v_gene: TRBV5-1; j_gene: TRBJ2-5; CDR3nt: TGCGCCAGCAGCTTCGGGACTAGCGGACCTCAAGAGACCCAGTACTTC; CDR3aa: CASSFGTSGPQETQYF
d_gene: .; abundance: once; v_gene: TRBV7-9; j_gene: TRBJ1-2; CDR3nt: TGTGCCCATGAAGGGGTGGGTGGCTACACCTTC; CDR3aa: CAHEGVGGYTF
d_gene: .; abundance: once; v_gene: TRBV6-1; j_gene: TRBJ1-6; CDR3nt: TGTGCCAGCAGTGAGGACGTGAGCGCCCTCCACTTT; CDR3aa: CASSEDVSALHF
d_gene: .; abundance: .; v_gene: TRBV11-2; j_gene: TRBJ1-2; CDR3nt: TGTGCCAGCAGCCTTGGAGTTACGTTGGGGGTAGAGGGCTACACCTTC; CDR3aa: CASSLGVTLGVEGYTF
d_gene: .; abundance: .; v_gene: TRBV19; j_gene: TRBJ1-5; CDR3nt: TGTGCCAGTAGTTTCACAGGGAGTCAGCCCCAGCATTTT; CDR3aa: CASSFTGSQPQHF
d_gene: TRBD2; abundance: .; v_gene: TRBV7-8; j_gene: TRBJ2-3; CDR3nt: TGTGCCAGCAGCTTAGCGTGGCTAGCGGGGGGCACAGATACGCAGTATTTT; CDR3aa: CASSLAWLAGGTDTQYF
d_gene: .; abundance: .; v_gene: TRBV13; j_gene: TRBJ1-1; CDR3nt: TGTGCCAGCAGCTTAAGGGTCGGGGTAACTCCCACTTTCTTT; CDR3aa: CASSLRVGVTPTFF
d_gene: TRBD1; abundance: .; v_gene: TRBV30; j_gene: TRBJ1-5; CDR3nt: TGTGCCTGGAGTACAGGGACAGCCCATAGCAATCAGCCCCAGCATTTT; CDR3aa: CAWSTGTAHSNQPQHF
d_gene: .; abundance: once; v_gene: TRBV7-9; j_gene: TRBJ1-1; CDR3nt: TGTGCCAGCAGCTTATCGACAGTTACGAACACTGAAGCTTTCTTT; CDR3aa: CASSLSTVTNTEAFF
d_gene: .; abundance: .; v_gene: TRBV9; j_gene: TRBJ1-4; CDR3nt: TGTGCCAGCAGCGCGGCCATCCAGGGACGGCAAAATGAAAAACTGTTTTTT; CDR3aa: CASSAAIQGRQNEKLFF
d_gene: .; abundance: .; v_gene: TRBV30; j_gene: TRBJ2-3; CDR3nt: TGTGCCTGGAGCCTTAGCGGAAGTAGCACAGATACGCAGTATTTT; CDR3aa: CAWSLSGSSTDTQYF
d_gene: .; abundance: .; v_gene: TRBV24-1; j_gene: TRBJ1-4; CDR3nt: TGTGCGACGCCAGGAGGAAATGAAAAACTGTTTTTT; CDR3aa: CATPGGNEKLFF
d_gene: .; abundance: .; v_gene: TRBV11-1; j_gene: TRBJ2-4; CDR3nt: TGTGCCAGCAGAGGGTCGGCAGGGAACATTCAGTACTTC; CDR3aa: CASRGSAGNIQYF
d_gene: TRBD2; abundance: .; v_gene: TRBV6-5; j_gene: TRBJ2-7; CDR3nt: TGTGCCAGCAGCGCCCGACTAGCGGGAGAGGATCCGTACTTC; CDR3aa: CASSARLAGEDPYF
d_gene: .; abundance: .; v_gene: TRBV2; j_gene: TRBJ2-3; CDR3nt: TGTGCCAGCAGTGAGTGGCTGGCAGATACGCAGTATTTT; CDR3aa: CASSEWLADTQYF
d_gene: TRBD1; abundance: .; v_gene: TRBV6-4; j_gene: TRBJ1-2; CDR3nt: TGTGCCAGCAAAGACAGGGTCGGCTACACCTTC; CDR3aa: CASKDRVGYTF